Below, 32 T cell receptor beta chains from the same sample are listed, as sequenced in a study of blood T cell repertoires in COVID-19. TCRdb's table, derived via immunoSEQ multiplex PCR, lists solely in-frame clones and lacks some. This sample has a few hundred thousand clones, with around nine tenths found just once. Sequences were obtained from peripheral blood. The receptors derive from a woman in her seventies with COVID-19, enrolled during active disease.

This rearrangement joins TRBV3-1 (or the pseudogene TRBV3-2) to TRBJ1-1; TRBD1 aligns across 9 bases. The V gene's germline CDR1 is LGHDT and CDR2 YNNKEL (reference sequence). The ends lost 8 bases at V and 1 base at J; junction bases unmatched: 5. CDR3 length equals 14 residues. This chain's CDR3 is CASGQGSTNTEAFF. DNA of the CDR3: TGTGCCAGCGGACAGGGGTCGACGAACACTGAAGCTTTCTTT.

The CDR3 loop is CASSPPAGGGDSPLHF. The CDR3 region has the DNA TGTGCCAGCTCACCACCGGCCGGTGGAGGCGATTCACCCCTCCACTTT. The chain uses TRBV18 and TRBJ1-6; D ambiguous. With 0 bases removed from V and 8 bases from J, the gap between germline ends came to 14 bases. The CDR3 loop spans 16 amino acids. Per germline, CDR1 KGHSH and CDR2 LQKENI.

This clone was observed a handful of times. At the DNA level, this CDR3 is encoded by other sequences in the same sample as well. The chain employs TRBV5-5 and TRBJ2-7; D perhaps matches TRBD1 (6 bases). The germline gives CDR1 SGHKS, CDR2 YYEKEE (reference sequence). The CDR3 length is 12 residues. V was clipped by 3 bases and J by 4 bases, with 8 bases between them. The CDR3 DNA is TGTGCCAGCAGCTGGACAGATTACGAGCAGTACTTC. It yields the protein CASSWTDYEQYF.

V and J are TRBV19 and TRBJ1-5; TRBD1 agrees at 7 bases. V lost 6 bases to trimming and J lost 3 bases; unmatched junction nucleotides: 14. Germline CDR1 LNHDA, CDR2 SQIVND (reference sequence). This CDR3 spans 17 amino acids. The CDR3 loop is CASRLTPFTGDNQPQHF. CDR3 bases: TGTGCCAGTAGACTCACGCCCTTCACAGGGGACAATCAGCCCCAGCATTTT.

This clone was counted between two and nine times. The chain links TRBV3-1 (or the pseudogene TRBV3-2) to TRBJ1-1; 10 bases fit TRBD1. After removal of 1 base from V and 4 bases from J, the junction contained 0 bases not matched to a gene. The CDR3 covers 14 residues. The germline CDR1 and CDR2 sequences are LGHDT and YNNKEL (reference sequence). CDR3 sequence (DNA): TGTGCCAGCAGCCAAGGGACAGGGGGCACTGAAGCTTTCTTT. Encoded protein: CASSQGTGGTEAFF.

This clone appeared once. The V call is TRBV27, the J call TRBJ2-1; TRBD1 might be the D (6 bases). V was cut by 6 bases and J by 9 bases, with 15 bases left in between. CDR1 is MNHEY and CDR2 is SMNVEV in the germline V gene (reference sequence). This CDR3 is 13 amino acids long. Here the CDR3 reads CASRSNRVGEQFF. The CDR3 DNA sequence: TGTGCCAGCAGATCAAACAGGGTCGGTGAGCAGTTCTTC.

The genes are TRBV5-1 and TRBJ2-6; 9 positions agree with TRBD1. V lost 3 bases and J lost 2; bases outside the gene matches: 12. The CDR3 totals 19 residues. Germline CDR1 SGHRS, CDR2 YFSETQ. This chain's CDR3 is CASSWGEGTGTTGANVLTF. The CDR3 nucleotides read TGCGCCAGCAGCTGGGGGGAGGGGACAGGGACAACTGGGGCCAACGTCCTGACTTTC. Together with reference TRBV5-1 and TRBJ2-6, the CDR3 gives the full variable domain: KAGVTQTPRYLIKTRGQQVTLSCSPISGHRSVSWYQQTPGQGLQFLFEYFSETQRNKGNFPGRFSGRQFSNSRSEMNVSTLELGDSALYLCASSWGEGTGTTGANVLTFGAGSRLTVL.

The genes are TRBV11-2 and TRBJ1-4; TRBD1 agrees at 8 bases. V shed 5 bases, J shed 4 bases, and the junction held 6 bases outside the gene matches. CDR3 length equals 15 residues. From germline, CDR1 is SGHAT and CDR2 FQNNGV. CDR3 nucleotide sequence: TGTGCCAGCAGCGCCCAGACAGGGGTTAATGAAAAACTGTTTTTT. It is translated as CASSAQTGVNEKLFF.

As for this clone: The identical CDR3 is also encoded by other nucleotide sequences in the sample. The rearrangement links TRBV4-2 to TRBJ1-2; no definite D call. The V end was cut by 1 base, the J end by 3 bases, with 9 bases between. Germline CDR1 is LGHNA and CDR2 is YNFKEQ. The CDR3 is made up of 14 amino acids. This CDR3 is CASSQARGDYGYTF. CDR3 DNA sequence: TGTGCCAGCAGCCAAGCCCGGGGAGACTATGGCTACACCTTC.

V usage is TRBV29-1 and J usage is TRBJ2-3; 10 nucleotides agree with TRBD2. CDR3 size: 14 residues. The V and J ends lost 7 bases and 0 bases, in that order; junction bases with no gene match: 4. Looked up from germline, CDR1 is SQVTM and CDR2 is ANQGSEA. The CDR3 DNA reads TGCAGCGCTCTGACTAGCGGGAGCACAGATACGCAGTATTTT. It codes for CSALTSGSTDTQYF.

The chain recombines TRBV30 with TRBJ1-1, with unresolved D. The CDR3 consists of 13 residues. Trimming shortened V by 2 bases and J by 8 bases, and 15 bases separated the two germline ends. Germline values: CDR1 GTSNPN, CDR2 SVGIG (reference sequence). CDR3 amino acids: CAWSTLSTREAFF. Written as DNA, the CDR3 is TGTGCCTGGAGTACGTTGTCAACTAGGGAAGCTTTCTTT. Together with reference TRBV30 and TRBJ1-1, the CDR3 gives the full variable domain: SQTIHQWPATLVQPVGSPLSLECTVEGTSNPNLYWYRQAAGRGLQLLFYSVGIGQISSEVPQNLSASRPQDRQFILSSKKLLLSDSGFYLCAWSTLSTREAFFGQGTRLTVV.

The V call is TRBV5-1, the J call TRBJ2-3, with 11 nucleotides matching TRBD2. CDR1 is SGHRS, CDR2 YFSETQ, per germline. V lost 0 bases and J lost 4; bases outside the gene matches: 7. The CDR3 spans 17 residues. CDR3 nucleotides: TGCGCCAGCAGCTTGGACGGACTAGCGGGCAGGGCAGATACGCAGTATTTT. This gives the protein CASSLDGLAGRADTQYF.

The chain employs TRBV30 and TRBJ2-7; 13 positions agree with TRBD2. The germline CDR1 and CDR2 sequences are GTSNPN and SVGIG (reference sequence). V was pared by 4 bases and J by 7 bases, with 25 bases of the junction left unmatched. The CDR3 consists of 20 residues. As DNA, the CDR3 is TGTGCCTGGAAGGGTGGGACGGCAACAGGAGGACTAGCGGGAGCTCGGGAGCAGTACTTC. Protein: CAWKGGTATGGLAGAREQYF.

The chain carries TRBV30 and TRBJ1-6; 9 nucleotides line up with TRBD1. After removal of 3 bases from V and 7 bases from J, the junction contained 1 base not matched to a gene. The CDR3 sequence is 13 residues long. Germline V lookup: CDR1 GTSNPN, CDR2 SVGIG (reference sequence). CDR3 sequence: CAWRDRGNSPLHF. CDR3 sequence (DNA): TGTGCCTGGAGGGACAGGGGCAATTCACCCCTCCACTTT.

On this clone itself: The germline gene is not matched at one end of the junction; a read error may be the cause. The rearrangement joins TRBV7-7 to TRBJ2-5; 10 nucleotides align to TRBD1. The CDR3 covers 17 residues. The germline gives CDR1 SSHAT, CDR2 FNYEAQ (reference sequence). CDR3 in DNA: TGTGCTAGCAGCTTACTATCTGCGGGACAGGGGCAAGAGACCCAGTACTTC. Its protein is CASSLLSAGQGQETQYF.

CDR3 DNA sequence: TGTGCCAGCAGCTTGGGCAGGGTTGAAAAACTGTTTTTT. As protein: CASSLGRVEKLFF. The V gene is TRBV11-3, the J gene TRBJ1-4; the D gene is possibly TRBD1 (5 bases). From germline, CDR1 is SGHNT and CDR2 YENEEA. V lost 3 bases, J lost 7 bases, and 9 bases lay in between. The CDR3 has 13 amino acids.

V is TRBV7-9 and J is TRBJ2-5, with TRBD2 identical over 8 bases. This CDR3 has 15 amino acids. The junction had 4 bases not matched to a gene; V was cut back by 1 base and J by 3 bases. Per the germline V gene, CDR1 is SEHNR and CDR2 is FQNEAQ (reference sequence). The CDR3 here is CASSLGSLAEETQYF. CDR3 in DNA: TGTGCCAGCAGCTTAGGTTCACTAGCGGAAGAGACCCAGTACTTC.

The genes are TRBV20-1 and TRBJ2-3, with 10 bases identical to TRBD2. The germline CDR1 and CDR2 sequences are DFQATT and SNEGSKA (reference sequence). CDR3 length: 14 amino acids. The J segment lost 4 bases and the V segment lost 3 bases, leaving 4 bases of the junction unmatched. CDR3: CSASLAGVSDTQYF. The CDR3 DNA reads as TGCAGTGCTAGTCTAGCGGGAGTTTCAGATACGCAGTATTTT.

This sequence joins TRBV19 and TRBJ1-2; 9 nucleotides align to TRBD1. Germline V gives CDR1 LNHDA, CDR2 SQIVND (reference sequence). The trim removed 7 bases at V and 0 bases at J, leaving 6 bases unmatched. The CDR3 loop spans 15 amino acids. The CDR3 DNA sequence: TGTGCCAGTATCGGGGACAGGGCCTCTAACTATGGCTACACCTTC. Translation gives CASIGDRASNYGYTF.

The chain employs TRBV7-2 and TRBJ1-1; TRBD1 aligns across 12 bases. From germline, CDR1 is SGHTA and CDR2 FQGNSA. This CDR3 comprises 15 residues. Trimming at V came to 1 base and at J to 10 bases, leaving 7 bases not matched to a gene. The CDR3 region is CASSLVGQGANSAFF. DNA of the CDR3: TGTGCCAGCAGCTTAGTGGGACAGGGGGCAAACTCAGCTTTCTTT.

This chain joins TRBV6-2 or TRBV6-3 and TRBJ1-6; maybe TRBD1 (6 bases). CDR1 and CDR2 (germline): MNHEY, SVGEGT. This CDR3 has 17 amino acids. Trimming took 0 bases from V and 8 from J, leaving 17 bases between them. CDR3 loop: CASSYSHFTGKDSPLHF. In nucleotides, the CDR3 is TGTGCCAGCAGTTACTCACACTTTACAGGGAAGGATTCACCCCTCCACTTT.

The CDR3 loop reads CASSFGTGVSIRFHEQYF. The CDR3 DNA sequence: TGCGCCAGCAGCTTTGGGACAGGGGTATCGATCAGATTTCACGAGCAGTACTTC. The gene calls are TRBV5-1 and TRBJ2-7, with TRBD1 matching 10 bases. The junction had 16 bases not matched to a gene; V was cut back by 2 bases and J by 5 bases. Germline V gene sequence: CDR1 SGHRS, CDR2 YFSETQ. This CDR3 has 18 amino acids.

This chain joins TRBV25-1 and TRBJ2-5, with D maybe TRBD2 (5 bases). This CDR3 is 14 amino acids long. The germline V gene has CDR1 MGHDK and CDR2 SYGVNS. V shed 5 bases and J shed 4 bases, with 14 bases lying between them. Here the CDR3 reads CASSRSGSGETQYF. The CDR3 DNA sequence: TGTGCCAGCAGTAGATCGGGGAGCGGAGAGACCCAGTACTTC.

This clone was observed a single time. The chain employs TRBV28 and TRBJ1-1; D ambiguous. In germline, CDR1 is MDHEN, CDR2 SYDVKM. The length of the CDR3 is 14 residues. With 3 bases removed from V and 0 bases from J, the gap between germline ends came to 8 bases. The CDR3 DNA is TGTGCCAGCAGTTTCGAGATCATGAACACTGAAGCTTTCTTT. This encodes CASSFEIMNTEAFF.

The V and J genes are TRBV10-3 and TRBJ2-3; 11 bases match TRBD2. Germline CDR1 and CDR2: ENHRY and SYGVKD. This CDR3 contains 16 residues. The V and J ends lost 4 bases and 2 bases, in that order; junction bases with no gene match: 5. Here the CDR3 reads CAISGGTSGHTDTQYF. The CDR3 DNA reads TGTGCCATCAGTGGGGGGACTAGCGGTCACACAGATACGCAGTATTTT.

The chain has TRBV19 and TRBJ1-1, with D uncertain. The germline gives CDR1 LNHDA, CDR2 SQIVND (reference sequence). V was cut by 5 bases and J by 0 bases, with 10 bases left in between. The CDR3 is made up of 14 amino acids. The CDR3 DNA follows: TGTGCCAGTAGTGTAACGGGTATGAACACTGAAGCTTTCTTT. Translation gives CASSVTGMNTEAFF.

This chain connects TRBV29-1 to TRBJ1-1, with D possibly matching TRBD1 (6 bases). Trimming stripped 6 bases from V and 1 base from J, with 12 bases between. Looked up from germline, CDR1 is SQVTM and CDR2 is ANQGSEA. The CDR3 contains 13 residues. DNA of the CDR3: TGCAGCGTAGATGACAGGAGGAACACTGAAGCTTTCTTT. Its translation is CSVDDRRNTEAFF.

This clone showed up just a few times. This CDR3 is CSVLTPNNEQFF. The DNA for the CDR3 is TGCAGCGTTCTGACTCCTAACAATGAGCAGTTCTTC. The chain employs TRBV29-1 and TRBJ2-1; D is unresolved. The CDR3 consists of 12 residues. The V end lost 5 bases, the J end lost 5 bases, and 10 bases lay between the germline ends. From germline, CDR1 is SQVTM and CDR2 ANQGSEA.

The chain couples TRBV5-6 to TRBJ2-1; D is unclear. This CDR3 contains 15 residues. The V gene lost 1 base and the J gene lost 7 bases, with 15 bases spanning the gap. Germline-derived CDR1 and CDR2 are SGHDT and YYEEEE. CDR3 in amino acids: CASSLSAHLRNEQFF. CDR3 coding DNA: TGTGCCAGCAGCTTGTCCGCCCATCTGCGGAATGAGCAGTTCTTC. The variable domain in full, with the rest retrieved from reference TRBV5-6 and TRBJ2-1, is DAGVTQSPTHLIKTRGQQVTLRCSPKSGHDTVSWYQQALGQGPQFIFQYYEEEERQRGNFPDRFSGHQFPNYSSELNVNALLLGDSALYLCASSLSAHLRNEQFFGPGTRLTVL.

The J gene is TRBJ2-7, the V gene TRBV11-2, with unresolved D. Germline assignment: CDR1 SGHAT and CDR2 FQNNGV. V lost 3 bases and J lost 1, with 7 bases in between. This CDR3 has 13 amino acids. The CDR3 protein is CASSFSRSYEQYF. The CDR3 DNA reads TGTGCCAGCAGCTTTTCTAGGTCCTACGAGCAGTACTTC.

The chain couples TRBV4-3 to TRBJ1-2; 10 bases map to TRBD1. The CDR3 is 15 amino acids. V gave up 2 bases and J gave up 8 bases; unmatched junction bases: 8. In germline, CDR1 is LGHNA, CDR2 YSLEER. CDR3 loop: CASSQMTGGSGGYTF. Here the CDR3 DNA reads TGCGCCAGCAGCCAAATGACAGGGGGCTCGGGAGGCTACACCTTC.

This rearrangement joins TRBV2 to TRBJ1-6, with 7 positions matching TRBD1. The V gene's germline CDR1 is SNHLY and CDR2 FYNNEI. The CDR3 sequence is 13 residues long. With V trimmed by 4 bases and J by 7 bases, 1 base remained unmatched. The CDR3 coding sequence is TGTGCCAGCAGTGCGGGACAGAATTCACCCCTCCACTTT. It is translated as CASSAGQNSPLHF.